This T cell receptor beta chain was captured by sequencing in a study of cytomegalovirus exposure and HLA in healthy donors listed by TCRdb under 2017. For the study in its entirety: In an earlier analysis of about 560 of the donors, less than 350 Gb of sequence data and 117 million unique TCR beta sequences from 150 million to 200 million T cells were reported. A separate validation cohort of over a hundred different subjects was used in addition to the roughly 700-subject first cohort. The study was designed to test whether signatures of past pathogen exposure could be identified by cataloging public T cell receptors. The later analysis used no new phenotypic data to find candidate immune exposures, relying instead on TCR beta sequences and their occurrence across donors. To decide whether each TCR beta V gene segment behaved as functional or pseudogenic, an earlier analysis of fewer than 750 of the donors relied on high-throughput TCR beta sequencing. Genome-wide SNP genotypes for about three fifths of the 666 donors were used in a later genetic analysis, which treated that subset as a discovery cohort. The number of donors typed differed by locus, with roughly 620-640 for A, B, C, DRB1 and DQB1, around 500 for DQA1, over 600 for DPA1, and under 490 for DPB1. Of the approximately 400 genotyped donors, about 80% fell in the genetic ancestry cluster associated with self-reported Caucasian donors. The study combined high-throughput TCR immunosequencing, statistical association of individual TCRs with disease status, and machine learning to predict cytomegalovirus infection status. Both class I and class II loci were covered by HLA typing, at four-digit resolution. Every repertoire in the discovery cohort had been generated on one and the same sequencing platform. The T cell repertoires of several hundred subjects were profiled by immunosequencing and related to cytomegalovirus serostatus. Donor age, sex, ethnicity and CMV serostatus were compiled alongside the repertoire data. A later analysis re-examined previously published TCR beta repertoires from 600 to 700 donors and added high-resolution HLA genotyping to investigate patterns of TCR occurrence. On average, 235,054 unique TCR beta nucleotide sequences were sequenced per donor among fewer than 500 genotyped donors of the cohort, with roughly 20% of those sequences being non-productive. Several DR-DQ haplotypes were handled as single units for association and clustering because linkage in the cohort was strong. Roughly 300 gigabases of sequencing data and roughly 80 million unique TCR sequences made up an early release that covered about 640 HLA-typed donors.

Points the paper makes about the study in general: In vitro tests confirmed that three of the cytomegalovirus-associated TCR beta chains recognize cytomegalovirus antigens. A cluster of highly shared sequence variants was judged likely to represent a technical artifact of the sequencing pipeline. Correlated functional status among segregating V segments might reflect linkage disequilibrium, but an unknown experimental factor could not be ruled out. Cytomegalovirus status was reported to be diagnosed by the classifier with high specificity and sensitivity in both the original and validation cohorts. Compared with equally common non-associated chains, HLA-associated TCR beta chains in a later analysis were more clonally expanded and had lower generation probabilities. The study gave a list of roughly 150 TCR beta chains associated with cytomegalovirus. For the cohort, immune exposure information was limited to CMV serostatus. While some public TCRs were present in many individuals, most TCR sequences turned up only very rarely across donors. Because HLA typing was unavailable for some donors at each locus, only the typed subset was used in association tests. The 87-base-pair reads could not distinguish some IMGT-functional V segments, including TRBV6-2 and TRBV6-3, so those segments were excluded. According to a later analysis, TCR association rates differed among HLA loci, with DRB1 alleles showing the most associated TCRs and HLA-C alleles showing the fewest. An association between a missense DCLRE1C variant and V-gene and J-gene trimming of TCR beta chains was found in a later genetic analysis and replicated in an independent cohort. Most CMV-associated TCR beta chains appeared to be HLA-restricted in a later analysis, and the HLA associations seemed to be driven largely by CMV exposure. This cohort had only TCR beta chains sequenced, and the lack of alpha or paired-chain data limited which features could be detected. Strong co-occurrence of HLA alleles, especially DR and DQ, made assigning TCR associations to individual alleles difficult. Compared with the roughly 600-donor mean, donors in an Asian-associated ancestry cluster had fewer N-insertions in productive TCRs, according to a later genetic analysis. A further reported finding was that TCR beta sequences accurately predicted the HLA-A and HLA-B alleles for most subjects in the first cohort. In a later analysis, several top co-occurrence clusters were reported to appear linked to parvovirus B19, influenza, CMV and Epstein-Barr virus. An earlier analysis of some 590 of the donors showed that most TCR beta V segments appeared in productive rearrangements either about 90% or about 30% of the time, which broadly matched IMGT annotations. In a later analysis, 15,000 to 20,000 TCR beta sequences were associated with specific HLA alleles at a false discovery rate of 0.05. Because counts were too low, about 18 rarely observed V segments, including chromosome 9 orphons, were excluded from the earlier analysis of around 590 of the donors. It was suggested by the authors that the approach could potentially be generalized to other disease states and immunological phenotypes. Roughly uniform sequencing depth across donors was assumed in presence/absence analyses, although this assumption may not hold.

Receptor amplification or capture employed the immunoSEQ multiplex PCR assay. The multiplex PCR relied on a mix of 60 forward primers for TCR Vbeta segments and 13 reverse primers for TCR Jbeta segments. The CDR3 region of rearranged TCR beta genes was amplified from genomic DNA with a multiplex PCR assay. On the Illumina HiSeq System, the amplified TCR beta libraries were sequenced as 87-base-pair reads. As for the authors' bioinformatics: A later analysis counted about 76 million unique TCR beta chains across the approximately 700 repertoires, and some 11 million of these chains were shared by at least two donors. To remove PCR and sequencing errors, raw reads were error-corrected and collapsed into unique sequences using a nearest-neighbor algorithm that merged closely related sequences. V, D and J gene segments were assigned by aligning CDR3 sequences to IMGT reference sequences. For a sequence to be retained, a match of at least six nucleotides was required to both a V gene segment and a J gene segment. A rearrangement counted as productive if the CDR3 had no stop codons and remained in frame with V and J, and every other rearrangement counted as non-productive. CDR3 was defined by IMGT convention, running from the second conserved V-encoded cysteine to the conserved J-encoded phenylalanine. The earlier analysis of fewer than 750 of the donors excluded sequences that lacked an unambiguous match to a single V gene segment. An earlier analysis of just under 600 of the donors called V segments functional above 56.7% productive rearrangements and segregating when the between-donor standard deviation exceeded 5%. To diagnose cytomegalovirus status from the catalog of TCR beta chain sequences, a statistical classification framework was built. V and J gene assignment, in a later analysis, came from comparing TCR nucleotide sequences with IMGT/GENE-DB human TR gene sequences. A later analysis assigned CDR3 sequences and most-parsimonious VDJ recombination scenarios with the TCRdist pipeline. In a later analysis, every TCR beta chain was defined by the combination of its CDR3 amino acid sequence and its V-gene family, and reads without a unique V-gene family were dropped. To address suspected cross-contamination and a sequencing artifact, a later analysis removed roughly 640 highly shared, low-generation-probability nucleotide sequences. For each public chain, a later analysis derived a clonal expansion index from normalized ranks of inferred template counts within each repertoire. A later analysis computed generation probabilities with a VDJ recombination model fitted to out-of-frame rearrangements, and checked the results against IGoR. In a later analysis, hypergeometric tests were used to score TCR-TCR, TCR-HLA and TCR-CMV co-occurrence, with a repertoire-size bias correction applied to TCR pairs. A later analysis estimated false discovery rates by permuting HLA or CMV assignments 20 times. In a later analysis, co-occurring TCRs were grouped using DBSCAN, with TCRdist sequence similarity added in when clustering inside HLA-allele-positive subsets. Repertoires with fewer than 30,000 or more than 120,000 public chains were left out of co-occurrence clustering, as were five repertoires with anomalous nucleotide sharing. In its TCRdb copy, this immuneACCESS table keeps in-frame sequences only and misses some clones. Where compared with another copy, unresolved V genes explain less than half of these, and the others have no known cause. V, J and clone size were drawn from that table, and D and trimming were deduced from the DNA. This sample comprises 80,000 or so clones, around 80% of them detected only once. The ten largest clonotypes hold about an eighth of the sample.

The germline V gene yields SNHLY for CDR1 and FYNNEI for CDR2. Trimming removed 1 base from V and 2 bases from J, leaving 8 bases between the germline ends. Taken from cysteine to phenylalanine, the CDR3 has 14 residues. The read is trimmed to its CDR3 DNA, 42 bases read in frame from base 1. The cohort was made up of roughly 670 healthy bone marrow donors. Cohort members were all nominally healthy when sampled, although unrecorded immune exposures were likely present. The donor tested CMV seropositive, placing the donor among the approximately 290 seropositive members of the cohort. A peripheral blood sample was provided by each donor, and peripheral blood mononuclear cells were used for TCR beta sequencing. Genomic DNA was extracted from the blood cell samples with the Qiagen DNeasy Blood Extraction Kit. This clone was seen a few times. The clone's antigen remains unknown. No much larger clonotype is one base removed from it; base qualities were not supplied.

Recombination joined TRBV2 with TRBJ1-2; no D gene call is confident. The sample was PBMCs. The clonotype comes from a male donor in good health and CMV-seropositive. The CDR3 protein sequence reads: CASSEGAENYGYTF. The sequenced DNA: TGTGCCAGCAGTGAAGGGGCAGAGAACTATGGCTACACCTTC.